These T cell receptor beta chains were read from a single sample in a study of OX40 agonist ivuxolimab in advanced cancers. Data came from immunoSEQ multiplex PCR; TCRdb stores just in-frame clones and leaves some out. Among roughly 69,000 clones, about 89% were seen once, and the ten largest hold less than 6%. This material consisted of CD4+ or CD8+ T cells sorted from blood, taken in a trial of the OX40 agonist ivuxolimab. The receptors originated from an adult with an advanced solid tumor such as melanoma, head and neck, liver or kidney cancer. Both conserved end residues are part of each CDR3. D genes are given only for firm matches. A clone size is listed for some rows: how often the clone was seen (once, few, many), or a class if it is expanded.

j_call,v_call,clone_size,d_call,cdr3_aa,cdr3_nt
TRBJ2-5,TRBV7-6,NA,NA,CASSLGNSFYAGETQYF,TGTGCCAGCAGCTTAGGGAATAGCTTCTATGCGGGGGAGACCCAGTACTTC
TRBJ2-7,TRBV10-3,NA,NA,CAISVGDAIYEQYF,TGTGCCATCAGTGTGGGGGACGCTATCTACGAGCAGTACTTC
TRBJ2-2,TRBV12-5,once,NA,CASGIQGITGELFF,TGTGCTAGTGGTATCCAGGGTATCACCGGGGAGCTGTTTTTT
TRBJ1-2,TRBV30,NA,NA,CAWSFQGSYTF,TGTGCCTGGAGTTTCCAGGGTAGCTACACCTTC
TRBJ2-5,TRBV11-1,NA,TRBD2,CASSLLSSGSGGTQYF,TGTGCCAGCAGCTTACTATCTAGCGGGAGTGGCGGGACCCAGTACTTC
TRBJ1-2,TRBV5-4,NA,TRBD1,CASSPGQGSYGYTF,TGTGCCAGCAGCCCCGGACAGGGTTCGTATGGCTACACCTTC
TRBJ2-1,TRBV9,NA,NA,CASSVEWTVSYNEQFF,TGTGCCAGCAGCGTAGAATGGACTGTTTCCTACAATGAGCAGTTCTTC
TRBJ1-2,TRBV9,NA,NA,CASSSMWRGAGYGYTF,TGTGCCAGCAGCTCGATGTGGCGGGGGGCTGGCTATGGCTACACCTTC
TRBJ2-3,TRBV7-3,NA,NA,CASRQSSTDTQYF,TGTGCCAGCCGGCAGAGTAGCACAGATACGCAGTATTTT
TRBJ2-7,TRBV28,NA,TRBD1,CASSFDRTGVREQYF,TGTGCCAGCAGTTTTGACCGGACAGGGGTACGAGAGCAGTACTTC
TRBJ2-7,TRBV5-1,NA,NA,CASSFPGGYEQYF,TGCGCCAGCAGCTTCCCCGGGGGATACGAGCAGTACTTC
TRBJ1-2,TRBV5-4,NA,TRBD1,CASSLPGTGTNYGYTF,TGTGCCAGCAGCTTGCCGGGGACAGGGACGAACTATGGCTACACCTTC
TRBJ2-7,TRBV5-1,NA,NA,CASTLDLTTTYEQYF,TGCGCCAGCACCCTCGACCTCACTACAACCTACGAGCAGTACTTC
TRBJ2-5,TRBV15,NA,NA,CATSRERYRQETQYF,TGTGCCACCAGCAGAGAAAGGTATAGACAAGAGACCCAGTACTTC
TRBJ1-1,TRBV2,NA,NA,CASAPRMNTEAFF,TGTGCCAGCGCGCCTAGGATGAACACTGAAGCTTTCTTT
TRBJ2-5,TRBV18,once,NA,CASSTLQETQYF,TGTGCCAGCTCAACCCTACAAGAGACCCAGTACTTC
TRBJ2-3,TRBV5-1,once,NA,CASSLKSSTDTQYF,TGCGCCAGCAGCTTGAAATCAAGCACAGATACGCAGTATTTT
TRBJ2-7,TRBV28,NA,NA,CASRTERKRDEQYF,TGTGCCAGCAGGACGGAGCGAAAACGGGACGAGCAGTACTTC
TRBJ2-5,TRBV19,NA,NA,CAIPDGGIGLTQYF,TGTGCCATTCCCGACGGGGGCATTGGGTTGACCCAGTACTTC
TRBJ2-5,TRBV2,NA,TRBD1,CAVRGTDQETQYF,TGTGCCGTCCGAGGGACAGACCAAGAGACCCAGTACTTC
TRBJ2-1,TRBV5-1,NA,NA,CASAPVLVYNEQFF,TGCGCCAGCGCCCCCGTACTAGTCTACAATGAGCAGTTCTTC
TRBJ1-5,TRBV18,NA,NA,CATTDKWNQPQHF,TGTGCCACCACCGACAAGTGGAATCAGCCCCAGCATTTT
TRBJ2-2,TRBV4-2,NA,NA,CASSHFGAGGNTGELFF,TGTGCCAGCAGCCACTTCGGAGCGGGCGGGAACACCGGGGAGCTGTTTTTT
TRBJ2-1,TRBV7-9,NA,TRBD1,CASSLTQGSYNEQFF,TGTGCCAGCAGCTTAACACAGGGGAGCTACAATGAGCAGTTCTTC
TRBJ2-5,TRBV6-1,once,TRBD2,CASSEGVSGRWETQYF,TGTGCCAGCAGTGAGGGCGTTAGCGGGAGGTGGGAGACCCAGTACTTC
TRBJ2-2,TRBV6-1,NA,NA,CASRWEAGELFF,TGTGCCAGCAGGTGGGAGGCCGGGGAGCTGTTTTTT
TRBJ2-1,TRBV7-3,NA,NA,CASALGGSSEQFF,TGTGCCAGCGCATTGGGGGGCTCTAGTGAGCAGTTCTTC
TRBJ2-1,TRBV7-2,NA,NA,CASSLVFGNEQFF,TGTGCCAGCAGCTTAGTATTCGGCAATGAGCAGTTCTTC
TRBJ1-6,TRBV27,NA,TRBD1,CASSSDETGDNSPLHF,TGTGCCAGCAGTTCCGACGAGACAGGGGATAATTCACCCCTCCACTTT
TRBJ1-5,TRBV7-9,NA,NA,CASSLAPNQPQHF,TGTGCCAGCAGCTTAGCGCCGAATCAGCCCCAGCATTTT
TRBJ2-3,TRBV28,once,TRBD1,CATTGGTDTQYF,TGTGCCACCACAGGGGGCACAGATACGCAGTATTTT
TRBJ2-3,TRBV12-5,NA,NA,CASGLTSKDRAGGTDTQYF,TGTGCTAGTGGTTTGACCTCCAAGGACAGGGCGGGGGGCACAGATACGCAGTATTTT
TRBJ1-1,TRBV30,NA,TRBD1,CAWGQGLSNTEAFF,TGTGCCTGGGGACAGGGGTTAAGCAACACTGAAGCTTTCTTT
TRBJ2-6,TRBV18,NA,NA,CASSPRLGANVLTF,TGTGCCAGCTCCCCTCGACTGGGGGCCAACGTCCTGACTTTC
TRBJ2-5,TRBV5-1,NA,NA,CASSLDLQIQETQYF,TGCGCCAGCAGCTTGGATCTGCAGATACAAGAGACCCAGTACTTC
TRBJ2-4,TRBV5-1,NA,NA,CASSLVLTSNIQYF,TGCGCCAGCAGCTTGGTCCTAACTAGTAACATTCAGTACTTC
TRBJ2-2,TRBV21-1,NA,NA,CASKVVGTGELFF,TGTGCCAGCAAGGTGGTGGGCACCGGGGAGCTGTTTTTT
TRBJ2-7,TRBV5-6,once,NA,CASSFGGRSYEQYF,TGTGCCAGCAGCTTCGGGGGAAGGTCCTACGAGCAGTACTTC
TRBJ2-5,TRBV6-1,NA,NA,CASSDTTGEACPWTQYF,TGTGCCAGCAGTGATACGACCGGGGAGGCCTGCCCGTGGACCCAGTACTTC
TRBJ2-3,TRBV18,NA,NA,CASSPLRGSDTQYF,TGTGCCAGCTCACCACTAAGAGGGTCGGATACGCAGTATTTT
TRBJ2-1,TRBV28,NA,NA,CASRRWRSGNEQFF,TGTGCCAGCAGAAGGTGGAGATCGGGGAATGAGCAGTTCTTC
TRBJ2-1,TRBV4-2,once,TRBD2,CASSRLAGGRNEQFF,TGTGCCAGCAGCCGCCTAGCGGGAGGCCGCAATGAGCAGTTCTTC
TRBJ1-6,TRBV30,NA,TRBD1,CASGQGNSPLHF,TGTGCCTCGGGACAGGGGAATTCACCCCTCCACTTT
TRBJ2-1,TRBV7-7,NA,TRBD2,CASSLGSGRALDEQFF,TGTGCTAGCAGCTTAGGTAGCGGGAGGGCCCTAGATGAGCAGTTCTTC
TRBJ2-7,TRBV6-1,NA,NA,CASSEWDGSKF,TGTGCCAGCAGTGAATGGGACGGTTCTAAGTTC
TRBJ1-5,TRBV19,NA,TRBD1,CASSPQGAVGNQPQHF,TGTGCCAGTAGTCCTCAGGGGGCGGTAGGCAATCAGCCCCAGCATTTT
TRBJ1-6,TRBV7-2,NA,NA,CASSYRVLGNSPLHF,TGTGCCAGCAGCTACAGGGTCCTAGGGAATTCACCCCTCCACTTT
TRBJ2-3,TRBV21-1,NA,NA,CASSVMGNRNTQYF,TGTGCCAGCAGTGTCATGGGGAACCGGAATACGCAGTATTTT
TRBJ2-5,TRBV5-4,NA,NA,CASSSGLSRETQYF,TGTGCCAGCAGCTCGGGACTTTCTAGGGAGACCCAGTACTTC
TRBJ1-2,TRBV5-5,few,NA,CASSLAGNYGYTF,TGTGCCAGCAGCTTGGCCGGCAACTATGGCTACACCTTC
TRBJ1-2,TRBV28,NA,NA,CASTPGGVKGYTF,TGTGCCAGCACTCCGGGGGGGGTGAAGGGCTACACCTTC
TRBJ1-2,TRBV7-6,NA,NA,CASSLQGGYGYTF,TGTGCCAGCAGCTTACAGGGAGGCTATGGCTACACCTTC
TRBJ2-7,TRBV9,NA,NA,CASSTAGSPNEQYF,TGTGCCAGCAGCACCGCGGGCAGTCCCAACGAGCAGTACTTC
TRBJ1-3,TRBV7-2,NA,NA,CASSLVWGGNTIYF,TGTGCCAGCAGCTTAGTATGGGGAGGAAACACCATATATTTT
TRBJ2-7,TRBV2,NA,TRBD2,CASSLPPGQGLAGGVEQYF,TGTGCCAGCAGTTTACCCCCGGGACAGGGCCTAGCGGGAGGCGTCGAGCAGTACTTC